The source of this T cell receptor beta chain is a study of T cell responses to AZD1222 COVID-19 vaccine. The study's findings and limits: Spike regions recognized by vaccine-associated CD4 TCRs spanned the protein, led by 160-218 and 743-854. Elevations in Spike-specific TCR breadth and depth followed administration of two AZD1222 doses.

Of note for this clone: Its antigen is unidentified.

TCRdb's copy holds only in-frame clones and misses some; the assay was immunoSEQ multiplex PCR. Here the sample spans roughly 77,000 clones, 90% being singletons. The length of the CDR3 is 14 residues. Between the trimmed V and J ends, which lost 3 bases and 4 bases, there was a span of 11 bases. Germline lookup yields CDR1 KGHDR and CDR2 SFDVKD. The rearrangement uses TRBV24-1 and TRBJ1-2, with a tentative D call TRBD1 (5 bases). This TCR derives from an adult who received the AZD1222 COVID-19 vaccine. Sequenced here: peripheral blood, sampled 28 days after the second AZD1222 dose. The CDR3 loop is CATSDIRDGYGYTF. The CDR3 nucleotides are TGTGCCACCAGTGATATCAGGGATGGCTATGGCTACACCTTC.